Sequencing of this T cell receptor beta chain was carried out in a study of blood T cells in healthy people across ages. General study findings and limits: Nothing was known about donor CMV status, and this possibly confounded expanded clonotype changes.

A note on this clonotype: The antigen remains undetermined.

The CDR3 totals 14 residues. CDR1 and CDR2 from the germline V gene are SEHNR and FQNEAQ (reference sequence). Trimming removed 1 base at V and 9 bases at J, with 10 bases between. The second PCR ran roughly 6 to 11 cycles with a sample-barcoded 5' primer and J-beta primers. One entry per CDR3 protein results from TCRdb running MiXCR on the 5' RACE reads. The table shows over a million distinct CDR3 sequences, with 59% occurring only once. The receptor comes from a man aged 18 to 35 in good health. The genes are TRBV7-9 and TRBJ1-6, with D unresolved. The specimen was blood. CDR3 sequence reads: CASSLGVVGSPLHF. The CDR3 bases are TGTGCCAGCAGCTTAGGGGTGGTAGGTTCACCCCTCCACTTT. Looking up the rest from reference TRBV7-9 and TRBJ1-6 gives the full variable domain: DTGVSQNPRHKITKRGQNVTFRCDPISEHNRLYWYRQTLGQGPEFLTYFQNEAQLEKSRLLSDRFSAERPKGSFSTLEIQRTEQGDSAMYLCASSLGVVGSPLHFGNGTRLTVT.